This T cell receptor beta chain comes out of a study of glioma-infiltrating T cells after dendritic cell vaccination. Sequencing was performed with immunoSEQ multiplex PCR; in TCRdb, only in-frame clones are kept and a portion is missing. The table records roughly 96,000 clones, about 79% of them present only once. Trimming at V came to 0 bases and at J to 6 bases, leaving 7 bases not matched to a gene. The CDR3 extends over 17 amino acids. In germline, CDR1 is SNHLY, CDR2 FYNNEI. Sequences were derived from blood, sampled before dendritic cell vaccination. The clonotype comes from a human donor with glioblastoma. The V and J genes are TRBV2 and TRBJ2-2; 10 positions match TRBD1. CDR3 bases: TGTGCCAGCAGTGAAGCCGGGACAGGGGTGTTCGCCGGGGAGCTGTTTTTT. This gives the protein CASSEAGTGVFAGELFF.